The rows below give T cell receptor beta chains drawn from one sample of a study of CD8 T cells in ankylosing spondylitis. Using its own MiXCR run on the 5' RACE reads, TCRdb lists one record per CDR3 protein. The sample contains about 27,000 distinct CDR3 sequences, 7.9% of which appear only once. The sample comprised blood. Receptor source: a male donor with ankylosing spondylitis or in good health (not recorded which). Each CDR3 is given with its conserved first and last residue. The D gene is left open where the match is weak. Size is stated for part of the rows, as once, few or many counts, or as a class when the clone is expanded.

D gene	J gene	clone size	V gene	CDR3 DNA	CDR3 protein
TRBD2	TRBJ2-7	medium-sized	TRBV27	TGTGCCAGCAGTGGTAGCGGGTACGAGCAGTACTTC	CASSGSGYEQYF
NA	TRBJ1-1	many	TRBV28	TGTGCCAGCAGTCCCGGCCTGGGGGGCAATCGAAACCCGGGGACTGAAGCTTTCTTT	CASSPGLGGNRNPGTEAFF
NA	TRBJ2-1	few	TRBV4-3	TGCGCCAGCAGCCAACCCAGGGGGGACTACAATGAGCAGTTCTTC	CASSQPRGDYNEQFF
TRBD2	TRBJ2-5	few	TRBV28	TGTGCCAGCAGTCGTAGCGGGGGGATCGAGACCCAGTACTTC	CASSRSGGIETQYF
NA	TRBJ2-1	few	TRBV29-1	TGCAGCGCCGCGGTCATGGAGCAGTTCTTC	CSAAVMEQFF
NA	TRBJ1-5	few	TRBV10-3	TGTGCCATCAGTGAAACAAGCAATCAGCCCCAGCATTTT	CAISETSNQPQHF
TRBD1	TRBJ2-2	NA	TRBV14	TGTGCCAGCAGGCCCGACAGGGGAGAAACCGGGGAGCTGTTTTTT	CASRPDRGETGELFF
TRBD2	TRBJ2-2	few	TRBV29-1	TGCAGCGTTGAACGGCGGGAGGTCACCGGGGAGCTGTTTTTT	CSVERREVTGELFF
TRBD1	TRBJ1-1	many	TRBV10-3	TGTGCCATCAGTGAGACCGACAGGGAGAGCACTGAAGCTTTCTTT	CAISETDRESTEAFF
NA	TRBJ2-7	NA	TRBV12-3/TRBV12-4	TGTGCCAGCAGTCTTATCTACGAGCAGTACTTC	CASSLIYEQYF
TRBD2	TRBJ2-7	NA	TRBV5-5	TGTGCCAGCAGCTTTTCACTAGCGACAACCTACGAGCAGTACTTC	CASSFSLATTYEQYF
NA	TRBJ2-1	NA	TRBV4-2	TGTGCCAGCAGCCAAGATAGGCCAGGGTATTACAATGAGCAGTTCTTC	CASSQDRPGYYNEQFF
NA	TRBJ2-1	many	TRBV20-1	TGCAGTGCACCGCCGCCCAGGGGTTTCGACAATGAGCAGTTCTTC	CSAPPPRGFDNEQFF
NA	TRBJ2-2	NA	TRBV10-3	TGTGCCATCAAGGCGGACTCCGGGGAGCTGTTTTTT	CAIKADSGELFF
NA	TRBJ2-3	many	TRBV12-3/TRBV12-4	TGTGCCAGCAGTTTATCCGGAGCAGATACGCAGTATTTT	CASSLSGADTQYF
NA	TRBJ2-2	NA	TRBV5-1	TGCGCCAGCAGCGTACAAACAGGAACGAACACCGGGGAGCTGGTTTTT	CASSVQTGTNTGELVF
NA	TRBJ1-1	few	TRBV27	TGTGCCAGCAGTCTGGCGGAGGGATTTGGCACTGAAGCTTTCTTT	CASSLAEGFGTEAFF
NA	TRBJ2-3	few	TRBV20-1	TGCAGTGCTAGCCGCGGGAGCACAGATACGCAGTATTTT	CSASRGSTDTQYF
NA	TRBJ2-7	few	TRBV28	TGTGCCAGCAGTCAACGGACATCATCCTACGAGCAGTACTTC	CASSQRTSSYEQYF
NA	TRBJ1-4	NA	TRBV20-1	TGCAGTGCTAGAGATGCAGGGAGGGGGAATGAAAAACTGTTTTTT	CSARDAGRGNEKLFF
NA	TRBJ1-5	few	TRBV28	TGTGCCAGCAGTTTAGTCCGGGTTCGCAATCAGCCCCAGCATTTT	CASSLVRVRNQPQHF
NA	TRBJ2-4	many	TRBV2	TGTGCCAGCAAAGTAGGGCCCGGGGACATTCAGTACTTC	CASKVGPGDIQYF
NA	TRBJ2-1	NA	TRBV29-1	TGCAGCGTTGAAGATGGAGTAAGCAATGAGCAGTTCTTC	CSVEDGVSNEQFF
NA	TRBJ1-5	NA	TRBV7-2	TGTGCCAGCAGCTTAGATCAGGGATGGAATCAGCCCCAGCATTTT	CASSLDQGWNQPQHF
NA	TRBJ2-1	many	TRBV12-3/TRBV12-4	TGTGCCAGCAGTCCAACGCCGCCCGCTGAGCAGTTCTTC	CASSPTPPAEQFF
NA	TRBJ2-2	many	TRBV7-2	TGTGCCAGCAGCTTGCGTCGGGAGACGGGGGAGCTGTTTTTT	CASSLRRETGELFF
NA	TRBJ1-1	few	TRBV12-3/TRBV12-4	TGTGCCAGCAGTTTAGATACGAGGACTGAAGCTTTCTTT	CASSLDTRTEAFF
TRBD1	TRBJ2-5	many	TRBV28	TGTGCCAGCAGTTTACTCGGACAGGGGGTCACTAAAAATAAAGAGACCCAGTACTTC	CASSLLGQGVTKNKETQYF
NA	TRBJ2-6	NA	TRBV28	TGTGCCAGCAGTCCGCCCGGGATTGGGGCCAACGTCCTGACTTTC	CASSPPGIGANVLTF
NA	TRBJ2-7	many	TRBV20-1	TGCAGTGCCCGTACGGGACTTGATTACGAGCAGTACTTC	CSARTGLDYEQYF
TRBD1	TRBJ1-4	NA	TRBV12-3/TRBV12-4	TGTGCCAGCAGTTTAGCGGCAGGGGGCTTTGAAAAACTGTTTTTT	CASSLAAGGFEKLFF
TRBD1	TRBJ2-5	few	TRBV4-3	TGCGCCAGCAGCCCACGGGACAGATCCCAAGAGACCCAGTACTTC	CASSPRDRSQETQYF
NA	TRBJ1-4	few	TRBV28	TGTGCCAGCAGGGAGGGCCTACTCGTTTATGAAAAACTGTTTTTT	CASREGLLVYEKLFF
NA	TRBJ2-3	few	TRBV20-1	TGCAGTGCTAGAGTAAAGGGCCTTGCTACGCAGTATTTT	CSARVKGLATQYF
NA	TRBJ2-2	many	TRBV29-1	TGCAGCGGGACCAAACGGGGCACCGGGGAGCTGTTTTTT	CSGTKRGTGELFF
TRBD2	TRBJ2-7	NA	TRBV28	TGTGCCAGCTGTTGCGGGAGGTCTTCCTACGAGCAGTACTTC	CASCCGRSSYEQYF
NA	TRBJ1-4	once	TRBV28	TGTGCCAGCAGCAGGGCAGGGAGACTTGAAAAACTGTTTTTT	CASSRAGRLEKLFF
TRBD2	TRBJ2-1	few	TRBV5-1	TGCGCCAGCAGCCCGGGACTAGCGGGGGTGGAGGAGCAGTTCTTC	CASSPGLAGVEEQFF
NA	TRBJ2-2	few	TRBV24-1	TGTGCCACCGTGGACGCCGATTGGTCCGGGGAGCTGTTTTTT	CATVDADWSGELFF
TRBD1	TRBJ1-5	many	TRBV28	TGTGCCAGCAGGCGACAGGGGCAGAATCAGCCCCAGCATTTT	CASRRQGQNQPQHF
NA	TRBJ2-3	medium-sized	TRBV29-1	TGCAGCGTGGACCTCGGCGCGGCTAGCACAGATACGCAGTATTTT	CSVDLGAASTDTQYF
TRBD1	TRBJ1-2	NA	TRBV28	TGTGCCAGCAGTCCAGGGGGAGATGGCTACACCTTC	CASSPGGDGYTF
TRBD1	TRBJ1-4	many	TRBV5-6	TGTGCCAGCAGCCTTACCGGACAGGGAACCGAAAAACTGTTTTTT	CASSLTGQGTEKLFF
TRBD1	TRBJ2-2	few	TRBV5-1	TGCGCCAGCAGCCTCACAGGGGCCGGGGAGCTGTTTTTT	CASSLTGAGELFF
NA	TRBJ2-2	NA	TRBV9	TGTGCCAGCAGCGGGGGGACTTCAAACACCGGGGAGCTGTTTTTT	CASSGGTSNTGELFF
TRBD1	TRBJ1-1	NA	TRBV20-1	TGCAGTGCCCCCGGACAGGATGAAGCTTTCTTT	CSAPGQDEAFF
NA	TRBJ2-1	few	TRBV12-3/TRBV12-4	TGTGCCAGCAGTCCCCCAGGGGTCTCCTACAATGAGCAGTTCTTC	CASSPPGVSYNEQFF
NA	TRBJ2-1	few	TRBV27	TGTGCCAGCAGTTTGTTGGGCGGGGGCTCATACAATGAGCAGTTCTTC	CASSLLGGGSYNEQFF
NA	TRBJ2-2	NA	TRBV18	TGTGCCAGCTCACGCCCTAACAGGAACACCGGGGAGCTGTTTTTT	CASSRPNRNTGELFF
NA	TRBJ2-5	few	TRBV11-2	TGTGCCAGCAGCTTAGGTCGCCTTGGGGAGACCCAGTACTTC	CASSLGRLGETQYF
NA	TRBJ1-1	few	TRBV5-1	TGCGCCAGCAGCTTGCAGGGGACGACTGAAGCTTTCTTT	CASSLQGTTEAFF
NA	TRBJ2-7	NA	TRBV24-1	TGTGCCACCAGTGATTCCCGGCCGGGACTCATCTACGAGCAGTACTTC	CATSDSRPGLIYEQYF
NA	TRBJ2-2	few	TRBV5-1	TGCGCCAGCAGCACCCAGGGGGGTACCGGGGAGCTGTTTTTT	CASSTQGGTGELFF
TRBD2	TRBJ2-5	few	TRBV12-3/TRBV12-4	TGTGCCAGCACCCCGAGACTAGCGGGGAACCAAGAGACCCAGTACTTC	CASTPRLAGNQETQYF
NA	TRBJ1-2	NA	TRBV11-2	TGTGCCAGCAGCTTATTGCCAGGCCCCTATGGCTACACCTTC	CASSLLPGPYGYTF
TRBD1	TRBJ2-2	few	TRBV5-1	TGCGCCAGCAGGCCAGGACAGGGGGCGAACACCGGGGAGCTGTTTTTT	CASRPGQGANTGELFF
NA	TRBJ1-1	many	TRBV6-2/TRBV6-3	TGTGCCAGCAGTATGAACACTGAAGCTTTCTTT	CASSMNTEAFF
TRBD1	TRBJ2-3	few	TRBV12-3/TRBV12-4	TGTGCCAGCAGCTTAACAGGGGGCGCGGGGGATACGCAGTATTTT	CASSLTGGAGDTQYF
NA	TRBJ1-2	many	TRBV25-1	TGTGCCAGCAGGGAAGGACATGGCTACACCTTC	CASREGHGYTF